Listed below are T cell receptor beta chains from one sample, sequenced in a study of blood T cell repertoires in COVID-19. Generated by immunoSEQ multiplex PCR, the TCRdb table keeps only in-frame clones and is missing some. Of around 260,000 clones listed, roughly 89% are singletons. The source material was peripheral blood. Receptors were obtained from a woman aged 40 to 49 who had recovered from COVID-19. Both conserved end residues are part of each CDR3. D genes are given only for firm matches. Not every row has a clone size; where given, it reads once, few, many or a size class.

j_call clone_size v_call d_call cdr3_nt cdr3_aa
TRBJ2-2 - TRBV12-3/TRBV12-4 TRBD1 TGTGCCAGCAGTACCACAGGGGTCGGGGAGCTGTTTTTT CASSTTGVGELFF
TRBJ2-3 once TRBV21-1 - TGTGCCAGCAGTTTAGGAGTTCCGGGCACAGATACGCAGTATTTT CASSLGVPGTDTQYF
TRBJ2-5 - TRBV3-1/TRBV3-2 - TGTGCCAGCAGCCAGCCTACTCGACAAGAGACCCAGTACTTC CASSQPTRQETQYF
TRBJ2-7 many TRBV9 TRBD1 TGTGCCAGCAGCCCCATTGGAGAAACAGGGGATCACGAGCAGTACTTC CASSPIGETGDHEQYF
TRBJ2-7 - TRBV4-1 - TGCGCCAGCAGCCAAGAGTTGGGCGGGGGCCCCTACGAGCAGTACTTC CASSQELGGGPYEQYF
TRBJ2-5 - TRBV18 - TGTGCCAGCTCACCGGAACAGACAAGGGAGACCCAGTACTTC CASSPEQTRETQYF
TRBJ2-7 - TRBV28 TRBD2 TGTGCCAGCAGTTTCCCCGGGACTAGTACCTCGTGG CASSFPGTSTSW
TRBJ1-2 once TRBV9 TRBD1 TGTGCCAGCAGCGTAGCTACAGGGGGCAACTATGGCTACACCTTC CASSVATGGNYGYTF
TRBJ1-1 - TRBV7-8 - TGTGCCAGCAGCTTTAGGGGGAACACTGAAGCTTTCTTT CASSFRGNTEAFF
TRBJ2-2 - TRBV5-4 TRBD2 TGTGCCAGCAGCTCCACTAGCGGCTTCACCGGGGAGCTGTTTTTT CASSSTSGFTGELFF